Listed here are 22 T cell receptor beta chains from one sample, sequenced in a study of shared clonotypes between healthy human individuals (dated by TCRdb to the early 2020s). Libraries were built with the immunoSEQ multiplex PCR assay. This is the immuneACCESS table as TCRdb keeps it, with only in-frame sequences that have V and J called. A part of the clones is gone; compared with another copy, unresolved V genes explain less than half, and the rest is unexplained. The sample contains about 2 million clones, 85% to 95% of them found a single time. Clones ranked in the top ten supply under 0.15% of the sample. Sequences were obtained from naive CD4+ T cells sorted from blood. The cell subset or site label, read with the paper, signifies: CD45RA+ positively selected. These receptors all stem from a man between 18 and 35 years old in good health.

This rearrangement joins TRBV5-1 to TRBJ2-7; the D is unclear. Trimming took 0 bases from V and 7 from J, leaving 14 bases between them. Germline V gives CDR1 SGHRS, CDR2 YFSETQ. The CDR3 runs 14 residues. CDR3 sequence reads: CASSLDPGLREQYF. The CDR3 coding sequence is TGCGCCAGCAGCTTGGACCCGGGTTTGAGGGAGCAGTACTTC.

The chain's CDR3 is CASGGRSNTGELFF. The CDR3 DNA is TGTGCCAGCGGCGGAAGGTCGAACACCGGGGAGCTGTTTTTT. The V call is TRBV9, the J call TRBJ2-2; D gene unclear. CDR1 is SGDLS, CDR2 YYNGEE, per germline. This CDR3 contains 14 residues. V was pared by 7 bases and J by 0 bases, with 10 bases between.

Details on this clone: The sample has other DNA sequences that encode this CDR3 too. V and J are TRBV30 and TRBJ1-4; tentatively, D is TRBD1 (5 bases). Germline V gene data show CDR1 as GTSNPN and CDR2 as SVGIG (reference sequence). V dropped 4 bases and J dropped 7 bases, with 10 bases sitting between them. The length of the CDR3 is 12 residues. CDR3 loop: CAWTGSGEKLFF. The CDR3 DNA sequence: TGTGCCTGGACAGGGTCGGGTGAAAAACTGTTTTTT. The complete variable domain, with remaining parts taken from reference TRBV30 and TRBJ1-4, reads SQTIHQWPATLVQPVGSPLSLECTVEGTSNPNLYWYRQAAGRGLQLLFYSVGIGQISSEVPQNLSASRPQDRQFILSSKKLLLSDSGFYLCAWTGSGEKLFFGSGTQLSVL.

The DNA for the CDR3 is TGTGCCAGCAGCCCCCGTAGCGGGACCGCCTACAATGAGCAGTTCTTC. Its translation is CASSPRSGTAYNEQFF. The chain couples TRBV7-9 to TRBJ2-1; 8 nucleotides align to TRBD2. The length of the CDR3 is 16 residues. Germline CDR1 SEHNR, CDR2 FQNEAQ (reference sequence). With 5 bases clipped from V and 2 bases from J, the junction kept 8 bases outside the gene matches.

The chain joins TRBV10-1 to TRBJ2-3, with D uncertain. V was clipped by 5 bases and J by 0 bases, with 12 bases between them. Per germline, CDR1 WNHNN and CDR2 SYGVQD (reference sequence). The CDR3 length is 15 residues. The CDR3 DNA reads TGCGCCAGCAGTTCTGGCGTAACTAGCACAGATACGCAGTATTTT. Encoded protein: CASSSGVTSTDTQYF.

A single count supports this clone. V and J are TRBV7-3 and TRBJ2-7; D is perhaps TRBD1 or TRBD2 (5 bases each). CDR3 size: 14 residues. The V end lost 5 bases, the J end lost 6 bases, and 17 bases lay between the germline ends. Germline CDR1 SGHTA, CDR2 FQGTGA. The CDR3 DNA follows: TGTGCCAGCAGCCCGGGTCGGGGCAGCCCCGAGCAGTACTTC. The encoded protein is CASSPGRGSPEQYF.

The chain carries TRBV6-6 and TRBJ1-2; unclear D gene. With 5 bases removed from V and 2 bases from J, the gap between germline ends came to 12 bases. The CDR3 has 14 amino acids. Looked up from germline, CDR1 is MNHNY and CDR2 is SVGAGI (reference sequence). For the CDR3, the DNA is TGTGCCAGCAGTCGAAGGACTGACAACTATGGCTACACCTTC. Its translation: CASSRRTDNYGYTF.

The J gene is TRBJ2-7, the V gene TRBV6-5, with D perhaps matching TRBD1 (5 bases). The CDR3 loop spans 14 amino acids. In germline, CDR1 is MNHEY, CDR2 SVGAGI. The germline V and J ends were trimmed by 2 bases and 0 bases, with 8 bases remaining between them. The CDR3 DNA reads TGTGCCAGCAGTTACGGGGCCAACTCCTACGAGCAGTACTTC. It is translated as CASSYGANSYEQYF.

The chain is built from TRBV2 and TRBJ2-2; 7 bases line up with TRBD2. Germline CDR1 SNHLY, CDR2 FYNNEI. This CDR3 contains 13 residues. V dropped 7 bases and J dropped 4; count of bases not matched to a gene: 3. CDR3 amino acids: CASNRLATGELFF. The CDR3 DNA follows: TGTGCCAGCAACCGACTAGCCACCGGGGAGCTGTTTTTT.

The gene calls are TRBV2 and TRBJ2-3, with 8 bases matching TRBD2. The germline CDR1 and CDR2 sequences are SNHLY and FYNNEI. The CDR3 consists of 14 residues. V gave up 2 bases and J gave up 6 bases; unmatched junction bases: 4. The CDR3 nucleotides read TGTGCCAGCAGTGAACGAGCGGGAGTGGATACGCAGTATTTT. Its translation is CASSERAGVDTQYF.

The rearrangement links TRBV5-4 to TRBJ2-3; 9 bases are a match to TRBD2. The J segment lost 1 base and the V segment lost 3 bases, leaving 6 bases of the junction unmatched. The CDR3 spans 16 residues. CDR1 SGHNT and CDR2 YYREEE come from the germline V gene (reference sequence). CDR3 sequence reads: CASSYRVAGGTDTQYF. The CDR3 bases are TGTGCCAGCAGCTATAGGGTAGCGGGGGGCACAGATACGCAGTATTTT. The full variable domain, in which reference TRBV5-4 and TRBJ2-3 provide the parts outside the CDR3, is ETGVTQSPTHLIKTRGQQVTLRCSSQSGHNTVSWYQQALGQGPQFIFQYYREEENGRGNFPPRFSGLQFPNYSSELNVNALELDDSALYLCASSYRVAGGTDTQYFGPGTRLTVL.

For this clone: Additional DNA sequences in this sample encode the identical CDR3. The rearrangement links TRBV7-9 to TRBJ2-3; D uncertain. The CDR3 is 12 residues long. Looked up from germline, CDR1 is SEHNR and CDR2 is FQNEAQ (reference sequence). V was shortened by 6 bases and J by 6 bases, with 10 bases between the two germline ends. The CDR3 protein is CASSPDTDTQYF. The CDR3 coding sequence is TGTGCCAGCAGTCCAGACACGGATACGCAGTATTTT. Complete variable domain (other parts from reference TRBV7-9 and TRBJ2-3): DTGVSQNPRHKITKRGQNVTFRCDPISEHNRLYWYRQTLGQGPEFLTYFQNEAQLEKSRLLSDRFSAERPKGSFSTLEIQRTEQGDSAMYLCASSPDTDTQYFGPGTRLTVL.

The chain carries TRBV11-3 and TRBJ2-1; D remains unclear. The CDR3 has 13 amino acids. CDR1 and CDR2 (germline): SGHNT, YENEEA. V shed 3 bases and J shed 8 bases, with 11 bases lying between them. CDR3: CASSFEARDEQFF. For the CDR3, the DNA is TGTGCCAGCAGCTTTGAGGCCAGAGATGAGCAGTTCTTC.

The genes are TRBV7-9 and TRBJ2-5; D is perhaps TRBD1 or TRBD2 (6 bases each). This CDR3 contains 14 residues. Germline CDR1 is SEHNR and CDR2 is FQNEAQ (reference sequence). V shed 5 bases and J shed 3 bases, with 13 bases lying between them. In DNA form, the CDR3 reads TGTGCCAGCAGCCCTCGCGGGGACAAAGAGACCCAGTACTTC. Translated: CASSPRGDKETQYF.

The CDR3 region has the DNA TGTGCCAGCAGCTCAAGCACTAGCGGGAGGCAAGATACGCAGTATTTT. Amino acid sequence: CASSSSTSGRQDTQYF. This chain joins TRBV13 and TRBJ2-3, with 12 nucleotides matching TRBD2. This CDR3 region has 16 residues. J was trimmed by 5 bases and V by 4 bases; bases with no gene match: 7. Germline values: CDR1 PRHDT, CDR2 FYEKMQ (reference sequence).

The DNA for the CDR3 is TGTGCCAGCAGCTGGCAGGGGTCCCCCCTTTACGAGCAGTACTTC. Amino acid sequence: CASSWQGSPLYEQYF. V gene TRBV7-3 combines with J gene TRBJ2-7, with D perhaps TRBD1 (6 bases). V lost 4 bases, J lost 4 bases, and 17 bases lay in between. Germline lookup yields CDR1 SGHTA and CDR2 FQGTGA. This CDR3 has 15 residues.

The V and J genes are TRBV2 and TRBJ1-4; D is unclear. Per the germline V gene, CDR1 is SNHLY and CDR2 is FYNNEI. This CDR3 region has 14 residues. Trimming shortened V by 4 bases and J by 8 bases, and 14 bases separated the two germline ends. CDR3 DNA sequence: TGTGCCAGCAGTGCTTCAGGAGACCCCGAAAAACTGTTTTTT. It yields the protein CASSASGDPEKLFF.

The rearrangement uses TRBV18 and TRBJ1-5; possibly TRBD1 for D (6 bases). Trimming took off 4 bases at V and 0 bases at J, with 25 bases between the two ends. Germline V gives CDR1 KGHSH, CDR2 LQKENI. The CDR3 runs to 20 residues. The DNA of the CDR3 is TGTGCCAGCTCACGTATATCTGGGGGCGCGTCTCCTCCTAGCAATCAGCCCCAGCATTTT. Translated, it gives CASSRISGGASPPSNQPQHF.

Concerning this clone itself: The same CDR3 can be traced to other DNA sequences in this sample. The chain joins TRBV10-3 to TRBJ2-7; 7 nucleotides agree with TRBD2. CDR1 and CDR2 from the germline V gene are ENHRY and SYGVKD. The V segment lost 10 bases and the J segment 0 bases; nucleotides outside the gene matches: 9. This CDR3 region has 14 residues. The CDR3 nucleotides are TGTGCCACCTACCCTAGCGGAGGCTCCTACGAGCAGTACTTC. It encodes CATYPSGGSYEQYF.

Concerning this clone: Other DNA sequences in the sample encode the same CDR3. This sequence joins TRBV2 and TRBJ2-5; D not certain. Germline values: CDR1 SNHLY, CDR2 FYNNEI. The CDR3 runs 11 residues. Trimming took 4 bases from V and 4 from J, leaving 4 bases between them. This CDR3 is CASSGLETQYF. CDR3 coding DNA: TGTGCCAGCAGTGGTCTAGAGACCCAGTACTTC. Supplemented by reference TRBV2 and TRBJ2-5, the full variable domain reads EPEVTQTPSHQVTQMGQEVILRCVPISNHLYFYWYRQILGQKVEFLVSFYNNEISEKSEIFDDQFSVERPDGSNFTLKIRSTKLEDSAMYFCASSGLETQYFGPGTRLLVL.

The chain employs TRBV6-6 and TRBJ2-5; D may be TRBD2 (5 bases). Germline assignment: CDR1 MNHNY and CDR2 SVGAGI (reference sequence). V shed 4 bases and J shed 0 bases, with 9 bases lying between them. The CDR3 runs to 14 residues. The CDR3 spells CASSFSGNQETQYF. The CDR3 bases are TGTGCCAGCAGTTTTTCGGGGAACCAAGAGACCCAGTACTTC.

J is TRBJ1-3 and V is TRBV7-9; tentative D call: TRBD1 (5 bases). The CDR3 consists of 15 residues. Germline CDR1 is SEHNR and CDR2 is FQNEAQ (reference sequence). V lost 6 bases, J lost 5 bases, and 17 bases lay in between. The CDR3 DNA sequence: TGTGCCAGCAGTCCCCCTGGACAAGGGCGAAACACCATATATTTT. Translated, it gives CASSPPGQGRNTIYF.